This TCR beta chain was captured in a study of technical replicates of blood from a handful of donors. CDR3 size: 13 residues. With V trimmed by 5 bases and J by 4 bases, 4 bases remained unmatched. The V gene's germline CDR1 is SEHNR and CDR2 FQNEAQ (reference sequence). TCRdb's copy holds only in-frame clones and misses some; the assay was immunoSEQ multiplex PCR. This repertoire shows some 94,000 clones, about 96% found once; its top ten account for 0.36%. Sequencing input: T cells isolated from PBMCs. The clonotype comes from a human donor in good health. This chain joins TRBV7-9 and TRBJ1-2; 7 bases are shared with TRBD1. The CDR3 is CASSPGTVYGYTF. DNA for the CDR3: TGTGCCAGCAGCCCTGGGACAGTCTATGGCTACACCTTC.